These 19 T cell receptor beta chains originate from one sample sequenced in a study of technical replicates of blood from a handful of donors. The assay was immunoSEQ multiplex PCR, and TCRdb's table has in-frame clones only and misses some. The data show under 95,000 clones, with 90% to 95% seen just once and under 0.4% held by the top ten. Sequencing was carried out using T cells isolated from PBMCs. The receptors were gathered from a human donor in good health. Some clones in this sample may be carry-over from other donors' samples.

The chain joins TRBV5-1 to TRBJ2-3; TRBD2 is a possible D gene (6 bases). Germline CDR1 is SGHRS and CDR2 is YFSETQ. The V end was cut by 6 bases, the J end by 5 bases, with 19 bases between. The CDR3 extends over 15 amino acids. In DNA, the CDR3 is TGCGCCAGCACCTTTACGGGGAGGATCGGAGATACGCAGTATTTT. It codes for CASTFTGRIGDTQYF.

In this sample, this clone turned up once. The chain has TRBV5-1 and TRBJ1-4; TRBD1 might be the D (6 bases). Trimming left V 0 bases short and J 6 bases short, with 12 bases between. Per the germline V gene, CDR1 is SGHRS and CDR2 is YFSETQ. CDR3 length: 15 residues. The DNA of the CDR3 is TGCGCCAGCAGCTTGGTTCCCAGGGGTGATGAAAAACTGTTTTTT. This translates into CASSLVPRGDEKLFF.

This clone was seen a single time. The rearrangement joins TRBV11-2 to TRBJ2-2; 7 bases match TRBD1. Germline loops: CDR1 SGHAT, CDR2 FQNNGV. The CDR3 extends over 14 amino acids. After removal of 5 bases from V and 0 bases from J, the junction contained 0 bases not matched to a gene. CDR3 sequence: CASSGTANTGELFF. In DNA form, the CDR3 reads TGTGCCAGCAGCGGGACAGCGAACACCGGGGAGCTGTTTTTT.

This clone showed up just once. The chain is built from TRBV19 and TRBJ1-1; D not certain. CDR1 is LNHDA and CDR2 is SQIVND in the germline V gene (reference sequence). The CDR3 is 14 amino acids. Trimming pared 6 bases from V and 3 bases from J, leaving 14 bases between. The CDR3 DNA sequence: TGTGCCAGTAGGATTAGTCCTGGTTACACTGAAGCTTTCTTT. This translates into CASRISPGYTEAFF.

The CDR3 DNA is TGTGCCAGCAGTTTATCTCCCGGGAACGAGCAGTACTTC. It codes for CASSLSPGNEQYF. The chain couples TRBV27 to TRBJ2-7, with a possible D match to TRBD2 (5 bases). The CDR3 runs 13 residues. The germline V and J ends were trimmed by 0 bases and 5 bases, with 8 bases remaining between them. The germline V gene has CDR1 MNHEY and CDR2 SMNVEV (reference sequence).

Here the CDR3 reads CASSLHRTAKNGYTF. CDR3 sequence (DNA): TGTGCCAGCAGCCTACACCGGACAGCAAAAAATGGCTACACCTTC. This rearrangement joins TRBV14 to TRBJ1-2, with D possibly matching TRBD1 (6 bases). The CDR3 contains 15 residues. CDR1 is SGHDN and CDR2 is FVKESK in the germline V gene. Trimming shortened V by 4 bases and J by 6 bases, and 18 bases separated the two germline ends.

The V and J genes are TRBV6-1 and TRBJ1-2; the D is unclear. Trimming took 10 bases from V and 5 from J, leaving 14 bases between them. This CDR3 has 12 residues. Germline-derived CDR1 and CDR2 are MNHNS and SASEGT. Here the CDR3 DNA reads TGTGCCACCCTCTTCAGCGTATATGGCTACACCTTC. Residues: CATLFSVYGYTF.

This rearrangement joins TRBV14 to TRBJ2-1; a possible D gene is TRBD2 (5 bases). With 3 bases removed from V and 0 bases from J, the gap between germline ends came to 12 bases. CDR3 size: 16 residues. CDR1 SGHDN and CDR2 FVKESK come from the germline V gene. The CDR3 reads CASSHRRLASYNEQFF. CDR3 DNA sequence: TGTGCCAGCAGCCACCGAAGGCTAGCCTCCTACAATGAGCAGTTCTTC. The variable domain in full, with the rest retrieved from reference TRBV14 and TRBJ2-1, is EAGVTQFPSHSVIEKGQTVTLRCDPISGHDNLYWYRRVMGKEIKFLLHFVKESKQDESGMPNNRFLAERTGGTYSTLKVQPAELEDSGVYFCASSHRRLASYNEQFFGPGTRLTVL.

Turning to this clone: At the DNA level, this CDR3 is encoded by other sequences in the same sample as well. The J gene is TRBJ2-7, the V gene TRBV5-1; a possible D gene is TRBD1 (5 bases). Trimming took 1 base from V and 1 from J, leaving 12 bases between them. In germline, CDR1 is SGHRS, CDR2 YFSETQ. This CDR3 has 15 amino acids. In nucleotides, the CDR3 is TGCGCCAGCAGCTTGTCGCAGGGCAGATCCTACGAGCAGTACTTC. Translation: CASSLSQGRSYEQYF.

This rearrangement joins TRBV29-1 to TRBJ2-7; TRBD2 agrees at 8 bases. The ends lost 3 bases at V and 0 bases at J; junction bases unmatched: 4. This CDR3 has 14 amino acids. CDR1 is SQVTM, CDR2 ANQGSEA, per germline. This CDR3 is CSVDTSGNSYEQYF. The CDR3 bases are TGCAGCGTTGATACTAGCGGTAACTCCTACGAGCAGTACTTC.

The chain has TRBV2 and TRBJ2-3; no firm D call. Trimming took off 4 bases at V and 1 base at J, with 15 bases between the two ends. Germline assignment: CDR1 SNHLY and CDR2 FYNNEI. The CDR3 contains 16 residues. DNA for the CDR3: TGTGCCAGCAGTGTTATAGGAGAGCGAGGCACAGATACGCAGTATTTT. As protein: CASSVIGERGTDTQYF. Supplemented by reference TRBV2 and TRBJ2-3, the full variable domain reads EPEVTQTPSHQVTQMGQEVILRCVPISNHLYFYWYRQILGQKVEFLVSFYNNEISEKSEIFDDQFSVERPDGSNFTLKIRSTKLEDSAMYFCASSVIGERGTDTQYFGPGTRLTVL.

Only a few counts were recorded for this clone. The chain recombines TRBV10-1 with TRBJ1-1, with D possibly TRBD1 on 5 matching bases. This CDR3 has 13 amino acids. The V and J ends lost 2 bases and 4 bases respectively, with 8 bases between them. The germline V gene encodes CDR1 WNHNN and CDR2 SYGVQD (reference sequence). CDR3 sequence (DNA): TGCGCCAGCAGTGAGATGCAGGGCACTGAAGCTTTCTTT. Amino acids: CASSEMQGTEAFF.

The chain carries TRBV6-5 and TRBJ1-1; TRBD1 agrees at 7 bases. Germline lookup yields CDR1 MNHEY and CDR2 SVGAGI. This CDR3 region has 14 residues. The J segment lost 4 bases and the V segment lost 0 bases, leaving 2 bases of the junction unmatched. CDR3 in DNA: TGTGCCAGCAGTTACTCGACAGGGACCACTGAAGCTTTCTTT. Translation gives CASSYSTGTTEAFF.

The V and J genes are TRBV5-4 and TRBJ1-1, with 7 positions matching TRBD1. CDR3 size: 17 residues. In germline, CDR1 is SGHNT, CDR2 YYREEE (reference sequence). V shed 0 bases, J shed 3 bases, and the junction held 11 bases outside the gene matches. CDR3 sequence: CASSLVAGGHWDTEAFF. CDR3 DNA: TGTGCCAGCAGCTTGGTGGCAGGGGGACATTGGGACACTGAAGCTTTCTTT.

The chain carries TRBV28 and TRBJ2-2; D is perhaps TRBD1 (6 bases). Between the trimmed V and J ends, which lost 10 bases and 6 bases, there was a span of 12 bases. The CDR3 length is 12 residues. Germline values: CDR1 MDHEN, CDR2 SYDVKM. CDR3 in DNA: TGTGCCAACTCAGGGGCGGCCGGGGAGCTGTTTTTT. Translation: CANSGAAGELFF.

The rearrangement uses TRBV5-1 and TRBJ2-3; 7 positions agree with TRBD2. The germline V gene encodes CDR1 SGHRS and CDR2 YFSETQ. V was clipped by 1 base and J by 2 bases; unmatched bases: 4. The CDR3 sequence is 15 residues long. CDR3 in amino acids: CASSLSSGPTDTQYF. The CDR3 DNA reads TGCGCCAGCAGCTTGTCTAGCGGTCCCACAGATACGCAGTATTTT.

V is TRBV7-8 and J is TRBJ2-1, with 10 bases fitting TRBD2. The CDR3 is 15 amino acids. From germline, CDR1 is SGHVS and CDR2 FQNEAQ. V lost 5 bases to trimming and J lost 0 bases; unmatched junction nucleotides: 1. The CDR3 spells CASSASGSSYNEQFF. The CDR3 DNA follows: TGTGCCAGCAGCGCTAGCGGGAGCTCCTACAATGAGCAGTTCTTC. The full variable domain, with the rest looked up from reference TRBV7-8 and TRBJ2-1, is GAGVSQSPRYKVAKRGQDVALRCDPISGHVSLFWYQQALGQGPEFLTYFQNEAQLDKSGLPSDRFFAERPEGSVSTLKIQRTQQEDSAVYLCASSASGSSYNEQFFGPGTRLTVL.

This clone was seen once. J is TRBJ1-2 and V is TRBV25-1; 7 nucleotides line up with TRBD1. The germline V gene has CDR1 MGHDK and CDR2 SYGVNS. There are 15 residues in the CDR3. The junction had 7 bases not matched to a gene; V was cut back by 3 bases and J by 3 bases. This chain's CDR3 is CASSEPGGRDYGYTF. For the CDR3, the DNA is TGTGCCAGCAGTGAGCCAGGGGGTCGGGACTATGGCTACACCTTC.

This rearrangement joins TRBV18 to TRBJ2-2; possible D gene TRBD1, 6 bases. Trimming left V 3 bases short and J 1 base short, with 9 bases between. The CDR3 has 15 amino acids. Germline CDR1 KGHSH, CDR2 LQKENI. The CDR3 reads CASSPPGQNTGELFF. The CDR3, as DNA: TGTGCCAGCTCACCTCCGGGACAGAACACCGGGGAGCTGTTTTTT.